This T cell receptor (beta chain) was documented in a study of T cells after posttransplantation cyclophosphamide. Overall study findings and caveats: Blood and skin or GI T cell repertoires showed limited TRB overlap. Later post-transplant blood repertoires were often dominated by donor CD8+ memory clones. After PTCy, TRB diversity resembled that of CNI/methotrexate controls.

TCRdb's copy holds only in-frame clones and misses some; the assay was immunoSEQ multiplex PCR. The sample has about 3,400 clones, approximately 83% seen once. Germline loops: CDR1 MNHNY, CDR2 SVGAGI (reference sequence). The CDR3 is 14 amino acids. V dropped 5 bases and J dropped 7; count of bases not matched to a gene: 8. In the case of this clone: Antigen unknown.

The sequenced material came from CD8+ T cells sorted from bone marrow. The sequence was obtained from a woman between 55 and 75 years old in good health, CMV-negative, and a related stem cell transplant donor. The chain combines TRBV6-6 with TRBJ2-1, with TRBD1 matching over 7 bases. CDR3: CASSDVLQGNEQFF. The CDR3 DNA follows: TGTGCCAGCAGTGACGTTTTACAGGGGAATGAGCAGTTCTTC.